Presented here are 15 T cell receptor beta chains from one specimen sequenced in a study of cytomegalovirus exposure and HLA in healthy donors listed by TCRdb under 2017. Library prep was done by the immunoSEQ multiplex PCR assay. For the multiplex PCR, a mixture combining 60 forward primers for TCR Vbeta segments and 13 reverse primers for TCR Jbeta segments was used. Sourced from immuneACCESS, this table was stored by TCRdb with only in-frame sequences that have V and J called. A share of the clones is absent; for the studies checked, an unresolved V gene accounts for under half, and the remainder has no known explanation. The sample table holds approximately 130,000 clones, of which around 75% were seen once. The ten largest account for approximately 3% of the sample. Specimen: PBMCs. All receptors derive from a woman aged 40-49 years in good health and CMV-seropositive.

The J gene is TRBJ1-6, the V gene TRBV10-3; maybe TRBD1 (6 bases). V shed 6 bases and J shed 9 bases, with 15 bases lying between them. The CDR3 is made up of 14 amino acids. CDR1 ENHRY and CDR2 SYGVKD come from the germline V gene. The CDR3 region has the DNA TGTGCCATCAGCGTGGACAGAAGTAGTTCACCCCTCCACTTT. Residues: CAISVDRSSSPLHF.

The gene calls are TRBV15 and TRBJ1-4; TRBD1 matches 10 bases. This CDR3 contains 15 residues. The germline CDR1 and CDR2 sequences are LNHNV and YYDKDF (reference sequence). V was clipped by 1 base and J by 5 bases; unmatched bases: 1. In DNA form, the CDR3 reads TGTGCCACCAGCAGAGCGGGACAGGGGAATGAAAAACTGTTTTTT. Translated, it gives CATSRAGQGNEKLFF.

This chain connects TRBV25-1 to TRBJ2-3; 10 bases fit TRBD1. The CDR3 extends over 16 amino acids. Losses at the gene ends were 3 bases for V and 1 base for J; bases not matched to a gene: 4. Looked up from germline, CDR1 is MGHDK and CDR2 is SYGVNS. This CDR3 is CASSEAGTGGTDTQYF. The DNA of the CDR3 is TGTGCCAGCAGTGAGGCCGGGACAGGGGGCACAGATACGCAGTATTTT.

The chain carries TRBV5-8 and TRBJ2-3; TRBD2 matches at 12 bases. V lost 4 bases to trimming and J lost 8 bases; unmatched junction nucleotides: 14. The CDR3 extends over 17 amino acids. The V gene's germline CDR1 is SGHTS and CDR2 YDEGEE. CDR3 amino acids: CASSLTLTSGGRATQYF. As DNA, the CDR3 is TGTGCCAGCAGCCTGACCCTGACTAGCGGGGGAAGGGCTACGCAGTATTTT.

The chain combines TRBV6-5 with TRBJ1-1; 9 bases map to TRBD1. This CDR3 comprises 15 residues. The trim removed 4 bases at V and 6 bases at J, leaving 9 bases unmatched. Germline-derived CDR1 and CDR2 are MNHEY and SVGAGI. The CDR3 DNA follows: TGTGCCAGCAGTTGGAACAGGGGGCGCGGTTCTGAAGCTTTCTTT. The encoded protein is CASSWNRGRGSEAFF.

This chain connects TRBV29-1 to TRBJ2-7; TRBD1 agrees at 7 bases. Looked up from germline, CDR1 is SQVTM and CDR2 is ANQGSEA. The CDR3 runs to 12 residues. Trimming took 6 bases from V and 5 from J; bases not matched to a gene: 7. CDR3 loop: CSVDTGANEQYF. In nucleotides, the CDR3 is TGCAGCGTGGATACAGGGGCAAACGAGCAGTACTTC.

This chain links TRBV6-5 with TRBJ2-1; 8 bases are a match to TRBD2. Per germline, CDR1 MNHEY and CDR2 SVGAGI. The CDR3 is made up of 13 amino acids. V gave up 7 bases and J gave up 12 bases; unmatched junction bases: 11. CDR3 in amino acids: CASTQPGGDGQFF. CDR3 sequence (DNA): TGTGCCAGCACTCAACCGGGGGGGGACGGGCAGTTCTTC.

Only a few counts were recorded for this clone. This sequence joins TRBV5-1 and TRBJ1-1, with 8 bases fitting TRBD1. The CDR3 extends over 14 amino acids. Germline V gene data show CDR1 as SGHRS and CDR2 as YFSETQ. V trimming: 0 bases; J trimming: 6 bases; junction bases outside the gene matches: 4. CDR3 DNA sequence: TGCGCCAGCAGCTTGGTACAGGGGGAGGCTGAAGCTTTCTTT. As protein: CASSLVQGEAEAFF. Together with reference TRBV5-1 and TRBJ1-1, the CDR3 gives the full variable domain: KAGVTQTPRYLIKTRGQQVTLSCSPISGHRSVSWYQQTPGQGLQFLFEYFSETQRNKGNFPGRFSGRQFSNSRSEMNVSTLELGDSALYLCASSLVQGEAEAFFGQGTRLTVV.

This rearrangement joins TRBV30 to TRBJ2-5; no definite D call. Germline V gene lookup returns CDR1 GTSNPN and CDR2 SVGIG (reference sequence). Between the trimmed V and J ends, which lost 4 bases and 3 bases, there was a span of 12 bases. The CDR3 runs 13 residues. The CDR3 DNA reads as TGTGCCTGGAACCTTTGGAGTGAAGAGACCCAGTACTTC. Encoded protein: CAWNLWSEETQYF.

The rearrangement uses TRBV6-5 and TRBJ2-7, with 11 bases matching TRBD2. Trimming cost V 7 bases and J 4 bases; bases outside gene matches: 6. Germline CDR1 reads MNHEY; CDR2 reads SVGAGI. This CDR3 has 14 amino acids. The CDR3 DNA reads as TGTGCCAGCACGGGGCTAGCGGGAGGTTACGAGCAGTACTTC. Protein: CASTGLAGGYEQYF.

This rearrangement joins TRBV7-2 to TRBJ1-3; 8 bases line up with TRBD1. Germline loops: CDR1 SGHTA, CDR2 FQGNSA. Trimming cost V 7 bases and J 2 bases; bases outside gene matches: 4. The CDR3 totals 14 residues. CDR3 loop: CASTQDRAGNTIYF. CDR3 DNA: TGTGCCAGCACCCAGGACAGGGCTGGAAACACCATATATTTT.

The CDR3 reads CSVRSGGQQYF. CDR3 nucleotide sequence: TGCAGCGTTCGATCGGGGGGTCAGCAGTACTTC. The chain carries TRBV29-1 and TRBJ2-7; 7 bases are a match to TRBD2. The CDR3 has 11 amino acids. Germline CDR1 SQVTM, CDR2 ANQGSEA. V shed 5 bases and J 8 bases; nucleotides not matched to a gene: 6.

The V call is TRBV5-1, the J call TRBJ2-1; 11 bases are a match to TRBD2. CDR1 and CDR2 (germline): SGHRS, YFSETQ. CDR3 length: 17 residues. With 1 base clipped from V and 6 bases from J, the junction kept 9 bases outside the gene matches. CDR3 protein: CASSLTGTSGGGNEQFF. For the CDR3, the DNA is TGCGCCAGCAGCTTGACGGGGACTAGCGGAGGGGGCAATGAGCAGTTCTTC.

This chain uses TRBV5-6 with TRBJ1-1; D remains ambiguous. The CDR3 contains 13 residues. Deletions cut 3 bases from V and 0 bases from J, with 6 bases between. The germline gives CDR1 SGHDT, CDR2 YYEEEE. CDR3 residues: CASSSLMNTEAFF. DNA for the CDR3: TGTGCCAGCAGCTCTCTTATGAACACTGAAGCTTTCTTT.

V is TRBV21-1 and J is TRBJ1-1; the table's D call, TRBD1, was not checked against the DNA. TRBV21-1 is given as a pseudogene. The CDR3 extends over 13 amino acids. In nucleotides, the CDR3 is TGTGCCGGACCCGGGACACCAAACACTGAAGCTTTCTTT. This codes for CAGPGTPNTEAFF.